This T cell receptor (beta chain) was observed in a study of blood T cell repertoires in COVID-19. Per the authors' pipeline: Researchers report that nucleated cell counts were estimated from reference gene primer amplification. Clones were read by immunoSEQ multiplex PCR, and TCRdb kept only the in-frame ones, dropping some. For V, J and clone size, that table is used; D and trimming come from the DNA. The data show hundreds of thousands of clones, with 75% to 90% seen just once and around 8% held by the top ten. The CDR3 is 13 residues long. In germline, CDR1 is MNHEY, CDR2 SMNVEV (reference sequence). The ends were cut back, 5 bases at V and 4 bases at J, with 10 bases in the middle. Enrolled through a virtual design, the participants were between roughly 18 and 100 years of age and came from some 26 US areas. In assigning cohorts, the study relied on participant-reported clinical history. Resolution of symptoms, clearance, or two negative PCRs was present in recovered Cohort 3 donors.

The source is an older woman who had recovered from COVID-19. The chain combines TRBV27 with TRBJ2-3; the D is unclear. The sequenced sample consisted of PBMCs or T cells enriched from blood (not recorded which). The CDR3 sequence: CASSQTWPDTQYF. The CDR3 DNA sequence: TGTGCCAGCAGTCAGACATGGCCAGATACGCAGTATTTT.